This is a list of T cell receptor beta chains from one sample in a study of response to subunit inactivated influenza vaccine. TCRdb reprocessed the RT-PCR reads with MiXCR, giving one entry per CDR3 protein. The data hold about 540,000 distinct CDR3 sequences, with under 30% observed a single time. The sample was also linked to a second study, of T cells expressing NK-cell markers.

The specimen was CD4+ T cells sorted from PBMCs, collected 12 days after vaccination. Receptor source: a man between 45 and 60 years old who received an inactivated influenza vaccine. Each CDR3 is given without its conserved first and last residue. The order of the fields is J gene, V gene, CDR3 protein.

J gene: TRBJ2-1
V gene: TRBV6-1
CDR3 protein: ASSEGGGNGDEQF

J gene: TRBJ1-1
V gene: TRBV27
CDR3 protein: ASRKTGAMNTEAF

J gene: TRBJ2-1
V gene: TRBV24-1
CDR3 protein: ATSDFTSGPYNEQF

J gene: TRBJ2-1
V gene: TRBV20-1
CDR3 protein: SARRGASNYYNEQF

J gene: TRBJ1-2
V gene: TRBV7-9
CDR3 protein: ASSYTGTAGGYT

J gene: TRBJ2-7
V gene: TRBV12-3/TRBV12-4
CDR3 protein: ASSLEQLSYEQY

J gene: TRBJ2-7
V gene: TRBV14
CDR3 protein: ASSQDLAGRTYEQY

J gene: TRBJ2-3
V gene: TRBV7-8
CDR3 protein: ASSLMSGGPSDTQY

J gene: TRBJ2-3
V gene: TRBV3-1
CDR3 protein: ASSQDLSRSTDTQY

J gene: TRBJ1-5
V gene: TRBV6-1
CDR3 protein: ASTILTDQPQH

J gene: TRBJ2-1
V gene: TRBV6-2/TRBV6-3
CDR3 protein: ATHSPAEGKDEQF

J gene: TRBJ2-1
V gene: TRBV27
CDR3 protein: ASSLPLGGSHNEQF

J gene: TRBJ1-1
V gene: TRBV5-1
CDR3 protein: ASSSVPNTEAF

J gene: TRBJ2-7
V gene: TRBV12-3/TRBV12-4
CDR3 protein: ASSPQGGYEQY

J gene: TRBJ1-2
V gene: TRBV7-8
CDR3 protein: ASSLWGNGYT

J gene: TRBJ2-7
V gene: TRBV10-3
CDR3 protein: AISVARASEQY

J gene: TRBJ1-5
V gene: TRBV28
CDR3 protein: ASSPQGNSNQPQH

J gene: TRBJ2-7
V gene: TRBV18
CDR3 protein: ASSPGLAGPFGEQY

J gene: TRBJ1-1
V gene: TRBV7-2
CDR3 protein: ASSQPGTPEAF

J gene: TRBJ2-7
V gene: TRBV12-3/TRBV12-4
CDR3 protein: ASTFNSYEQY

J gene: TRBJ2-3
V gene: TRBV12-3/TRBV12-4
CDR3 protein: ASSFGRSGRMHTQY

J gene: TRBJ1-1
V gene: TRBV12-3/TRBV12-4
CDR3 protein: ASSLGGKATEAF

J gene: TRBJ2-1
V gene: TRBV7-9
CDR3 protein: ASSFGGAGAYNEQF

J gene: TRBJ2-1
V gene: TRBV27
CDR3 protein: ASSSYYNEQF

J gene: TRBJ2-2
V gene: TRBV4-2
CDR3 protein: ASSQGEFSRENTGELF

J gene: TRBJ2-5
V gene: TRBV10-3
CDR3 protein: AISREGETQY

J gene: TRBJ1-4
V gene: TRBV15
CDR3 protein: ATSRGGQGEKLF

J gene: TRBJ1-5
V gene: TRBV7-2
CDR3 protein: ASSPNTGGAQPQH

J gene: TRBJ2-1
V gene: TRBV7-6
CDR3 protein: ASSLVLAGGLSSYNEQF

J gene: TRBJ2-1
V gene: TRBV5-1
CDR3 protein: ASSFRQARTSYNEQF

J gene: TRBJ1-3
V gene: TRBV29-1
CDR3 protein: SVRQGAGNTIY

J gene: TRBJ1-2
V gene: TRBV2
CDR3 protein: ASRGTGDRNYGYT

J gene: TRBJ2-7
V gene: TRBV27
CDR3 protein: ASSSLGASYEQY

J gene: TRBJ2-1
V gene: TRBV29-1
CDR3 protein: SVAGAAFEQF

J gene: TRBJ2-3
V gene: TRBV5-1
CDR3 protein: ASREASGGYTQY

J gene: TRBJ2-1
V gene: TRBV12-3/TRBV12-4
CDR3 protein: ASRDRTGSNEQF

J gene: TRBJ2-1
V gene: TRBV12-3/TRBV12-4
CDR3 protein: ATKTSGTEQF

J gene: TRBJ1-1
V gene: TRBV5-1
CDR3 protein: ASSLLQGSTEAF

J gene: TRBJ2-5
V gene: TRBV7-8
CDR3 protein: ASSLRQPQETQY

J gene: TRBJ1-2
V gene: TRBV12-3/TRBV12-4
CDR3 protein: ASSLQGNYGYT

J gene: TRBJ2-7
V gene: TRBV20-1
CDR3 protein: SARVSGGVGEQY

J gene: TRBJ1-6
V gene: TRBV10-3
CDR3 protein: AISDEGGNSPLH

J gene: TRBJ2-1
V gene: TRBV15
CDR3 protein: ATSRDRVRSNEQF

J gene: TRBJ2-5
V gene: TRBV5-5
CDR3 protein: ASSWGGQHQETQY

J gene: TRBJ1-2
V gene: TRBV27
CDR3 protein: ASRQTGTEDGYT

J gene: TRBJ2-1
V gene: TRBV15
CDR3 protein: ATSGQTYNEQF

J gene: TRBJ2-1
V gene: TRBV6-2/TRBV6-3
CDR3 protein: ASRPRRESEQF

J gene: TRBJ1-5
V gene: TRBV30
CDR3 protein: AWSWTGGAWNQPQH

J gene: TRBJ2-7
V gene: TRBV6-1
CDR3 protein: ASRTSGRSPEQY

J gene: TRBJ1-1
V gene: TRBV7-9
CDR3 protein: ASSQKGWGQQNTEAF

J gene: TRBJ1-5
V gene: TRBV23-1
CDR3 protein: ASSHLQGNQPQH

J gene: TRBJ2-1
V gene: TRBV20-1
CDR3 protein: SARAIAGGPGLF